This T cell receptor (beta chain) was documented in a study of blood T cells in healthy people across ages. Whole-study findings and limits: Calculation of diversity from one million T cells yielded estimates considered to be underestimates. Older age coincided with a roughly linear decline in TCR beta diversity per million T cells. Samples with more naive T cells showed higher observed beta diversity.

For this clonotype: Its antigen is unidentified.

This CDR3 contains 16 residues. Looked up from germline, CDR1 is MNHEY and CDR2 is SVGAGI. The junction had 5 bases not matched to a gene; V was cut back by 0 bases and J by 5 bases. Together with a sample-barcoded 5' primer, a J-beta primer mix was included in a second PCR lasting roughly 6 to 12 cycles. TCRdb reprocessed the 5' RACE reads with MiXCR, giving one entry per CDR3 protein. Of 650,000 to 700,000 distinct CDR3 sequences listed, roughly half are singletons. The TCR comes from an elderly woman in good health. The sample comprised blood. V and J are TRBV6-5 and TRBJ2-3; TRBD2 aligns across 10 bases. This CDR3 is CASSYSSGGDGDTQYF. The DNA for the CDR3 is TGTGCCAGCAGTTACTCGAGCGGGGGGGACGGAGATACGCAGTATTTT.